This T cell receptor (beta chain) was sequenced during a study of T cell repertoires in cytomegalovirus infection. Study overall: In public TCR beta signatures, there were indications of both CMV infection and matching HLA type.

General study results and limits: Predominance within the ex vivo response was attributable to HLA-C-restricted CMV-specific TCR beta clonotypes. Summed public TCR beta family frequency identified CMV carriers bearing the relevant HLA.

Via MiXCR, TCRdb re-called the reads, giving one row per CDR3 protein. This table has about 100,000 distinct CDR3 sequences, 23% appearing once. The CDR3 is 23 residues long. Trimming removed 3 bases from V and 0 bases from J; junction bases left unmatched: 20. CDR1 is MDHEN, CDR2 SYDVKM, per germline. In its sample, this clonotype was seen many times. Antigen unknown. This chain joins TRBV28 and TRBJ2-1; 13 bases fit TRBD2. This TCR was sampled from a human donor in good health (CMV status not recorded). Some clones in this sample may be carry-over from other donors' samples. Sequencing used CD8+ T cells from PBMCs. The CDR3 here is CASSFPTSGGPADSISSYNEQFF. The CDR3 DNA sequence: TGTGCCAGCAGTTTCCCGACTAGCGGGGGGCCCGCGGACTCTATAAGCTCCTACAATGAGCAGTTCTTC.